This entry is about one TCR beta chain. The assay was immunoSEQ multiplex PCR, and TCRdb's table has in-frame clones only and misses some. The sample has roughly 130,000 clones, about 83% seen once; the top ten hold about 9.6%. The CDR3 is 14 amino acids. V shed 1 base and J shed 3 bases, with 10 bases lying between them. Germline V gene lookup returns CDR1 SGHAT and CDR2 FQNNGV. This sample stems from a study of blood T cell repertoires in COVID-19. Study-level background: Acute and convalescent COVID-19 samples came from the United States, Italy and Spain. Sources were T cells, B-cell-depleted T cells, or PBMCs; the material itself was cDNA or gDNA.

The origin of this receptor is a man between 40 and 49 years old with active or convalescent COVID-19. The sequenced sample was peripheral blood. V is TRBV11-2 and J is TRBJ2-7, with D perhaps matching TRBD2 (6 bases). The CDR3 spells CASSLAGVHYEQYF. DNA for the CDR3: TGTGCCAGCAGCTTAGCGGGGGTCCACTACGAGCAGTACTTC.